This T cell receptor beta chain was found in a study of lymphopenia after photon versus proton radiotherapy. Profiling relied on immunoSEQ multiplex PCR, and the TCRdb table lists in-frame clones only, not all of them. The sample consists of tens of thousands of clones, around 84% of them appearing once. A word on this clone: Its antigen is still unknown.

General study findings and limits: Only patients who died were analyzed for survival; proton advantage is unproven. Proton therapy kept repertoires fairly stable, unlike photons, which gained effector/memory cells.

The starting material was peripheral blood, obtained from a patient treated with proton-based radiotherapy. The receptor was isolated from a woman in her sixties or seventies with pancreatic cancer. Some clones in this sample may be carry-over from other donors' samples.

CDR3 sequence: CAIKDPRTGNTEAFF. The CDR3 DNA follows: TGTGCCATCAAGGATCCTAGGACAGGGAACACTGAAGCTTTCTTT. The rearrangement links TRBV10-3 to TRBJ1-1; 7 nucleotides match TRBD1. Germline values: CDR1 ENHRY, CDR2 SYGVKD. CDR3 length equals 15 residues. The V segment lost 7 bases and the J segment 1 base; nucleotides outside the gene matches: 9.